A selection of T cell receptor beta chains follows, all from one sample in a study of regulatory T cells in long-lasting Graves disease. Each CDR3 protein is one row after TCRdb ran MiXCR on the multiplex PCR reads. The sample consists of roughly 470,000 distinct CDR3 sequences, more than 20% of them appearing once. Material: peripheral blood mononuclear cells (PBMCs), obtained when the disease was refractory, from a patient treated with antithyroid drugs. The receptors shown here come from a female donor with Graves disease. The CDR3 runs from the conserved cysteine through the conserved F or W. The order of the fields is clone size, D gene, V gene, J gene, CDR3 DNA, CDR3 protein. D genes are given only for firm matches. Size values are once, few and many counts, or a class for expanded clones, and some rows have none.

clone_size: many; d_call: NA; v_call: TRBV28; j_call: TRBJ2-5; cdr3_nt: TGTGCCAGCACCCCTCAGGGTGAAGAGACCCAGTACTTC; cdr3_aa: CASTPQGEETQYF
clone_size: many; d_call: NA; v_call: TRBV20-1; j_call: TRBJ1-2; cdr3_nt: TGCAGTGCTAATCCCCCCGCAAGTGGCTACACCTTC; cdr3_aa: CSANPPASGYTF
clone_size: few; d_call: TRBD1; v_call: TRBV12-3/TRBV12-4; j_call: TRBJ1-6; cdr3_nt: TGTGCCAGCAGTCCCGGGACAGAAATTTCACCCCTCCACTTT; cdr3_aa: CASSPGTEISPLHF
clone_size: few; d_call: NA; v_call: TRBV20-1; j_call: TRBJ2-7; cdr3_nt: TGCAGTGCTAGAGTGGAGGGAACCTACGAGCAGTACTTC; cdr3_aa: CSARVEGTYEQYF
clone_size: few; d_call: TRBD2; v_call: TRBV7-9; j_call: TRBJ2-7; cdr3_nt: TGTGCCAGCAGCTTGACGACTAGCGGGAGATACTACGAGCAGTACTTC; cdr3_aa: CASSLTTSGRYYEQYF
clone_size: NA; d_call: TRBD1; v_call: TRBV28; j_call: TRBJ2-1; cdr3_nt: TGTGCCAGCAGTTCTAGGACAGGGGTGGCCTACAATGAGCAGTTCTTC; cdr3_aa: CASSSRTGVAYNEQFF
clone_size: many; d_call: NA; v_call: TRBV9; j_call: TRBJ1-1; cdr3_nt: TGTGCCAGCAGCGAGGGTACAGGGAAAACTGAAGCTTTCTTT; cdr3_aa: CASSEGTGKTEAFF
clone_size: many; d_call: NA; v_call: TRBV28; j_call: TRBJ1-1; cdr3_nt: TGTGCCAGCAGTCCCACTTGGGGAGACTTGAACACTGAAGCTTTCTTT; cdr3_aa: CASSPTWGDLNTEAFF
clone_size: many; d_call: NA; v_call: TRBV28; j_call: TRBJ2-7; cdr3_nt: TGTGCCAGCAGCCTTTTCGGCCCTCGGGCGAGTGCTGGCTACGAGCAGTACTTC; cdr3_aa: CASSLFGPRASAGYEQYF
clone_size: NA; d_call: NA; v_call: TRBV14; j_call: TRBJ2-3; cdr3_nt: TGTGCCAGCAGGGACTCTGCTGTCTACACAGATACGCAGTATTTT; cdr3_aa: CASRDSAVYTDTQYF
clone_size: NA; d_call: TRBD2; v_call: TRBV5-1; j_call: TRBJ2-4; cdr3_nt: TGCGCCAGCAGGGGAGGAGCGGGAGTATTGGAAAACATTCAGTACTTC; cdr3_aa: CASRGGAGVLENIQYF
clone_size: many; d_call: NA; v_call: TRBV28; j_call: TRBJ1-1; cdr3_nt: TGTGCCAGCAGTTCTCCGAACACTGAAGCTTTCTTT; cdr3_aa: CASSSPNTEAFF
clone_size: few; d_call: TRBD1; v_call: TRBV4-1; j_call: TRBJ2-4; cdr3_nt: TGCGCCAGCAGCCATGGGGACAGGAGGAGTATTGAAAACATTCAGTACTTC; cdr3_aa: CASSHGDRRSIENIQYF
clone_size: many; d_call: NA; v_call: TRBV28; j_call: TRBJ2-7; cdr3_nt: TGTGCCAGCAGTTCCCACGAGACAGGCCGCTACGAGCAGTACTTC; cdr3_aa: CASSSHETGRYEQYF
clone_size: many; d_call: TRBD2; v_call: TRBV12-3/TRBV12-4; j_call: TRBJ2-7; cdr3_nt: TGTGCCAGCAGTTTCACCCCGGGACTAGCGGGAGTTAACGAGCAGTACTTC; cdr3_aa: CASSFTPGLAGVNEQYF
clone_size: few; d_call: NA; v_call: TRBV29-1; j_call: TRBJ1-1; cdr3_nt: TGCAGCGTTGCCCCCCAGAGGAACATGAACACTGAAGCTTTCTTT; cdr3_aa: CSVAPQRNMNTEAFF
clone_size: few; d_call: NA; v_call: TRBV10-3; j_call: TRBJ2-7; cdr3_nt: TGTGCCATCTCAGGGGGGAACCCCTACGAGCAGTACTTC; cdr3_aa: CAISGGNPYEQYF
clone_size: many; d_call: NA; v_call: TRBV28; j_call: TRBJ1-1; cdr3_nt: TGTGCCAGCGGCCCCGGTCAGATCGACGCTGAAGCTTTCTTT; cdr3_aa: CASGPGQIDAEAFF
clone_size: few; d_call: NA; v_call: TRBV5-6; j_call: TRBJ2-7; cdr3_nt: TGTGCCAGCAGCCCCCTTTTGGACCCCGGCACCTACGAGCAGTACTTC; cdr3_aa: CASSPLLDPGTYEQYF
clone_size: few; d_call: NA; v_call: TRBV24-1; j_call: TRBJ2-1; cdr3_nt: TGTGCCACCAGTGATTCGGCGGGAATATACTACAATGAGCAGTTCTTC; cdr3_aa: CATSDSAGIYYNEQFF
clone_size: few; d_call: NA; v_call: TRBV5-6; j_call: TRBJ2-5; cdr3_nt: TGTGCCAGCAGCTTGGCGGGCAGGGCTTCTTTTCTGTACTTC; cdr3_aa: CASSLAGRASFLYF
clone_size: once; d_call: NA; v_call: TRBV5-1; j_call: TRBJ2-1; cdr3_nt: TGCGCCAGCAGCTTGGCCGTAGTCGGTAGTCGCAATGAGCAGTTCTTC; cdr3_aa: CASSLAVVGSRNEQFF
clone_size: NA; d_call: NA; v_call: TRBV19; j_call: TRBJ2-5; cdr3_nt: TGTGCCAGTAGGAATCCCGACAGTATGGTAAAGAAGACCCAGTACTTC; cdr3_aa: CASRNPDSMVKKTQYF
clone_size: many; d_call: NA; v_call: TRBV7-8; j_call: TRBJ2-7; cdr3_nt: TGTGCCAGCAGCTTAGCTGAGGAGCAGTACTTC; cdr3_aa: CASSLAEEQYF
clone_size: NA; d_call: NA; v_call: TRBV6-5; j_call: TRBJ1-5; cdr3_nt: NA; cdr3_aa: CASSSSDRVDQPQHF
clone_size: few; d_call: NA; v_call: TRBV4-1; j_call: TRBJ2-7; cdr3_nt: TGCGCCAGCAGCCAAGGTGACACTTACGAGCAGTACTTC; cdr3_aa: CASSQGDTYEQYF
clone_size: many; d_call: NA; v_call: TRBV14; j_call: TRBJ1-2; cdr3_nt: TGTGCCAGCAGCCAGTTGGACAGCGCCTATGGCTACACCTTC; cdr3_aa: CASSQLDSAYGYTF
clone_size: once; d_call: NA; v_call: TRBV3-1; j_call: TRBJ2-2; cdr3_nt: TGTGTCAGCAGCCGCGGACAGGGACTAAACACCGGGGAGCTGTTTTTT; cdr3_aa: CVSSRGQGLNTGELFF
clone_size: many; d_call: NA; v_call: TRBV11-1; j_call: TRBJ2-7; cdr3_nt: TGTGCCAGCAGCCAAGAGTCTGGGCAGTACTTC; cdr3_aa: CASSQESGQYF
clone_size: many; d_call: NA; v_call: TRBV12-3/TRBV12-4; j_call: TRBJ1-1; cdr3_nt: TGTGCCAGCAGGCGTCAGGGTAATGATCCTGAAGCTTTCTTT; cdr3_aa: CASRRQGNDPEAFF
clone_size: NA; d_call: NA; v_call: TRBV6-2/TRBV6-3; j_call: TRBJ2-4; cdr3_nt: TGTGCCAGCAGACTTGACCCCAGCAAAAACATTCAGTACTTC; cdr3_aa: CASRLDPSKNIQYF
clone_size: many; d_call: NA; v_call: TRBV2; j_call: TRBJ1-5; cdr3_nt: TGTGCCAGCAGTGGGGGACGGAGACCCCAGCATTTT; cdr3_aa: CASSGGRRPQHF
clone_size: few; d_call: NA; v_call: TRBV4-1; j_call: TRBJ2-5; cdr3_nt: TGCGCCAGCAGCCGAGTACTAGGTGCCGAGACCCAGTACTTC; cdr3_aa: CASSRVLGAETQYF
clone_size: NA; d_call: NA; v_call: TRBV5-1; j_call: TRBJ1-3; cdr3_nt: TGCGCCAGCAGCTCTTACAGTGGCTCTGGAAACACCATATATTTT; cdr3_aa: CASSSYSGSGNTIYF
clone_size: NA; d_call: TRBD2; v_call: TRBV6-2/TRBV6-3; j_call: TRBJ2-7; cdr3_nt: TGTGCCAGCAGTTACCGCGGGAGAATCGGCGAGCAGTACTTC; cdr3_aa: CASSYRGRIGEQYF
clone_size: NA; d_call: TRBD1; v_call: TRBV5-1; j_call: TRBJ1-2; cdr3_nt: TGCGCCAGCAGCTTGGACGGACAGGCAAACTATGGCTACACCTTC; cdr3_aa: CASSLDGQANYGYTF
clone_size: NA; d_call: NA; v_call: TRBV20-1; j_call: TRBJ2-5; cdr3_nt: TGCAGTGCTAGCTTCCCTGTCCAGTACTTC; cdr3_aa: CSASFPVQYF
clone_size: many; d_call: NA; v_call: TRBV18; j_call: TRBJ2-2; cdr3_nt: TGTGCCAGCTCACCACCGGTTAGCGGGAACACCGGGGAGCTGTTTTTT; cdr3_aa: CASSPPVSGNTGELFF
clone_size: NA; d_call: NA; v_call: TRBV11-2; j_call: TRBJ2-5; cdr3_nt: TGTGCCAGCAACCAAGATTCGAGCTACGAAGAGACCCAGTACTTC; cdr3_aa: CASNQDSSYEETQYF
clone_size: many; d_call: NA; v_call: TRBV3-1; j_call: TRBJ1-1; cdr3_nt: TGTGCCAGCAGCCAAGATAGAGGTGAAGCTTTCTTT; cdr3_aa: CASSQDRGEAFF
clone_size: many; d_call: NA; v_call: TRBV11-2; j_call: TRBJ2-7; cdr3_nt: TGTGCCAGCAGCTCCACACAGGGGGGAGGGCTCCACGAGCAGTACTTC; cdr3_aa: CASSSTQGGGLHEQYF
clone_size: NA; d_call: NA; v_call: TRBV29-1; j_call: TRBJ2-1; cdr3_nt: TGCAGCGTCCCTAGCGTAATGCCCTACAATGAGCAGTTCTTC; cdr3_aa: CSVPSVMPYNEQFF
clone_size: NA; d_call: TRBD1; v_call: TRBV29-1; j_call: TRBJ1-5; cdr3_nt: TGCAGCGTCAGACAGGGGGCTAGCAATCAGCCCCGGCATTTT; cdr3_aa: CSVRQGASNQPRHF
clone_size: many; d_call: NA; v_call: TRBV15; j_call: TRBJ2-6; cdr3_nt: TGTGCCACCAGCAGGTGGGGGACAATCACCCCTGGGGCCAACGTCCTGACTTTC; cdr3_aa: CATSRWGTITPGANVLTF
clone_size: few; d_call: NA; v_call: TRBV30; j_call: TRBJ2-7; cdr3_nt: TGTGCCTGGGTAAGCTCTAGCTACGAGCAGTACTTC; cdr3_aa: CAWVSSSYEQYF
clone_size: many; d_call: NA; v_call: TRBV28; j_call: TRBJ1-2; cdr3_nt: TGTGCCAGCAGTAACAACAGGGCAAGCTATGGCTACACCTTC; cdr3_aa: CASSNNRASYGYTF
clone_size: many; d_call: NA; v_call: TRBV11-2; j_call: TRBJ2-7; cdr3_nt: TGTGCCAGCAGTTCTACAAGGGGACGGCGAGGCTACGAGCAGTACTTC; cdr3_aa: CASSSTRGRRGYEQYF
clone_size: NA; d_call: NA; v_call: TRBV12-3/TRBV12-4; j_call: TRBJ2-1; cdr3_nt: TGTGCCAGCAGGGGGACCGGGACGGAGGATAATGAGCAGTTCTTC; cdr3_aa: CASRGTGTEDNEQFF
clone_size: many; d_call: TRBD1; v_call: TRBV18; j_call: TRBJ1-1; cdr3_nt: TGTGCCAGCTCACCACGACAGGGGGCTAGGGACACTGAAGCTTTCTTT; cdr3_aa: CASSPRQGARDTEAFF
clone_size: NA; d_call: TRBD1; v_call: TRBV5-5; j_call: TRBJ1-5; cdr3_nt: TGCGCCAGCAGCCAGGTACAGGGGGCAGGTCAGACCCAGCATTTT; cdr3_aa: CASSQVQGAGQTQHF
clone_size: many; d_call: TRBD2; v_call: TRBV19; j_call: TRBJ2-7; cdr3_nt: TGTGCCAGTAGTGGGGGACTAGCGTACATCTACGAGCAGTACTTC; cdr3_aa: CASSGGLAYIYEQYF
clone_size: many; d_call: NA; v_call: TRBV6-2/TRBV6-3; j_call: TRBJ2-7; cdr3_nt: TGTGCCAGCAGTTACTCGAGCGAGCAGTACTTC; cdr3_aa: CASSYSSEQYF
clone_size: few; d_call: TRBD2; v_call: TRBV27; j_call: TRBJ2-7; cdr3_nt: TGTGCCAGCAGTAGAAGGACTAGCGGGAGGAGGCACGAGCAGTACTTC; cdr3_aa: CASSRRTSGRRHEQYF
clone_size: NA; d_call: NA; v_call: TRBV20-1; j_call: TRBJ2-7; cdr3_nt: TGCAGTGCTACGATTACTCGGGGAGTCTACGAGCAGTACTTC; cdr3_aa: CSATITRGVYEQYF
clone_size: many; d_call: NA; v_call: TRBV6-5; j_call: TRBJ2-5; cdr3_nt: TGTGCCAGCAGTTACTCCTCTACTAATACAGAGACCCAGTACTTC; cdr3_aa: CASSYSSTNTETQYF
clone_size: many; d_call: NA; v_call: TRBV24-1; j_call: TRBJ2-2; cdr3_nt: TGTGCCACCAGTGATTATTGGGCGAACACCGGGGAGCTGTTTTTT; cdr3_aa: CATSDYWANTGELFF
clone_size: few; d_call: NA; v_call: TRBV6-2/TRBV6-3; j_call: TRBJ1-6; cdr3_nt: TGTGCCAGCAGTTACCCACAGGAGAATTCACCCCTCCACTTT; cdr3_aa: CASSYPQENSPLHF
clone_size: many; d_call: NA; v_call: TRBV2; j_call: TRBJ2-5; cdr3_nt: TGTGCCAGCAGTGATCTCTTCGGCGGTGGGACCCAGTACTTC; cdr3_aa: CASSDLFGGGTQYF
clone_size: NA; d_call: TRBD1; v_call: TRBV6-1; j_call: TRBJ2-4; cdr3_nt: TGTGCCAGCAGTGATCTGGGACAGGAGGGAAGAAACATTCAGTACTTC; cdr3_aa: CASSDLGQEGRNIQYF
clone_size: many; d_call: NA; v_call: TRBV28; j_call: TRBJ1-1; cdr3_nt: TGTGCCAGCAGTAATGGGAGAGGCACTGAAGCTTTCTTT; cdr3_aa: CASSNGRGTEAFF